The entry below gives a single T cell receptor (beta chain) sequence along with its context. The Seattle site enrolled patients during active infection and followed them longitudinally. Study processing details: By means of reference gene primer amplification, nucleated cell counts were estimated. Assay: immunoSEQ multiplex PCR; the TCRdb copy retains only in-frame clones and omits some. The DNA was the basis for D and trimming; V, J and clone size are from that table. This sample has approximately 350,000 clones, with more than 80% found just once. These data come from a study of blood T cell repertoires in COVID-19. Overall study: Sites across the United States, Italy and Spain contributed samples from acute and convalescent COVID-19. From T cells, B-cell-depleted T cells, or PBMCs came the material, which was cDNA or gDNA.

Sequencing used peripheral blood. The receptor comes from a young woman with COVID-19, enrolled during active disease.

As DNA, the CDR3 is TGTGCCAGCAGCTCCCAACCGGGACAGGAAGATGGCTACACCTTC. Translating it yields CASSSQPGQEDGYTF. The chain recombines TRBV5-6 with TRBJ1-2; 8 nucleotides match TRBD1. CDR1 and CDR2 from the germline V gene are SGHDT and YYEEEE. V lost 3 bases, J lost 6 bases, and 10 bases stayed unmatched. The CDR3 covers 15 residues.